The 32 T cell receptor beta chains below all came from one sample that was sequenced in a study of siplizumab effects on memory and regulatory T cells. TCRdb's copy holds only in-frame clones and misses some; the assay was immunoSEQ multiplex PCR. The sample records around 87,000 clones, 85% to 90% being singletons. Sequencing input: CD4+ T cells sorted from blood. The source of these receptors is a human donor in good health.

The chain is built from TRBV7-9 and TRBJ1-1, with 7 bases lining up with TRBD1. The CDR3 length is 15 residues. After removal of 4 bases from V and 4 bases from J, the junction contained 9 bases not matched to a gene. Germline V gives CDR1 SEHNR, CDR2 FQNEAQ (reference sequence). CDR3 sequence reads: CASSSPSQGSTEAFF. The CDR3 coding sequence is TGTGCCAGCAGCTCACCATCACAGGGGAGCACTGAAGCTTTCTTT.

The V gene is TRBV10-2, the J gene TRBJ1-2; 7 nucleotides line up with TRBD1. The V gene's germline CDR1 is WSHSY and CDR2 SAAADI. V gave up 8 bases and J gave up 4 bases; unmatched junction bases: 16. The CDR3 has 16 amino acids. The chain's CDR3 is CASAVGAGGIGYGYTF. DNA of the CDR3: TGCGCCAGCGCGGTGGGTGCAGGGGGGATAGGCTATGGCTACACCTTC.

The table lists this clone with a few counts. This chain joins TRBV27 and TRBJ1-1; a weak D match, TRBD1 (5 bases). The V end lost 1 base, the J end lost 6 bases, and 12 bases lay between the germline ends. The CDR3 covers 14 residues. Germline CDR1 MNHEY, CDR2 SMNVEV (reference sequence). This CDR3 reads CASSLFGREAEAFF. The CDR3 DNA reads TGTGCCAGCAGTTTATTCGGCAGGGAGGCTGAAGCTTTCTTT.

The chain recombines TRBV29-1 with TRBJ2-1, with TRBD2 identical over 8 bases. Trimming removed 4 bases from V and 4 bases from J; junction bases left unmatched: 6. The V gene's germline CDR1 is SQVTM and CDR2 ANQGSEA. The CDR3 has 14 amino acids. CDR3 protein: CSVGEAGEYNEQFF. The CDR3 DNA sequence: TGCAGCGTTGGGGAAGCGGGAGAGTACAATGAGCAGTTCTTC.

The gene calls are TRBV5-1 and TRBJ1-1; unclear D gene. CDR1 is SGHRS, CDR2 YFSETQ, per germline. CDR3 length: 14 residues. The V end lost 2 bases, the J end lost 6 bases, and 14 bases lay between the germline ends. CDR3 loop: CASSFFVSSAEAFF. The CDR3 DNA sequence: TGCGCCAGCAGCTTTTTCGTCAGCAGCGCTGAAGCTTTCTTT.

V gene TRBV6-1 combines with J gene TRBJ2-2; TRBD2 is a possible D gene (5 bases). V dropped 2 bases and J dropped 4 bases, with 17 bases sitting between them. The germline CDR1 and CDR2 sequences are MNHNS and SASEGT. CDR3 size: 17 residues. The CDR3 DNA reads as TGTGCCAGCAGTGAATTTGACCAAGCTAGCCTCACCGGGGAGCTGTTTTTT. It codes for CASSEFDQASLTGELFF.

The V call is TRBV5-4, the J call TRBJ2-1, with D uncertain. Germline CDR1 and CDR2: SGHNT and YYREEE (reference sequence). V was shortened by 4 bases and J by 10 bases, with 9 bases between the two germline ends. The CDR3 covers 11 residues. The CDR3 DNA sequence: TGTGCCAGCAGCGACCCCCCCGAGCAGTTCTTC. Its translation: CASSDPPEQFF. The entire variable domain, with the rest obtained from reference TRBV5-4 and TRBJ2-1, is as follows: ETGVTQSPTHLIKTRGQQVTLRCSSQSGHNTVSWYQQALGQGPQFIFQYYREEENGRGNFPPRFSGLQFPNYSSELNVNALELDDSALYLCASSDPPEQFFGPGTRLTVL.

The gene calls are TRBV7-9 and TRBJ2-7; D remains unclear. The CDR3 covers 13 residues. V was pared by 5 bases and J by 4 bases, with 12 bases between. CDR1 and CDR2 (germline): SEHNR, FQNEAQ (reference sequence). The CDR3 loop is CASSGVGPYEQYF. The CDR3, as DNA: TGTGCCAGCAGCGGGGTCGGTCCTTACGAGCAGTACTTC.

V usage is TRBV5-8 and J usage is TRBJ2-7, with 8 bases lining up with TRBD1. The germline V gene has CDR1 SGHTS and CDR2 YDEGEE. The CDR3 contains 13 residues. With V trimmed by 5 bases and J by 6 bases, 7 bases remained unmatched. CDR3 bases: TGTGCCAGCAGTTCCGGACAGGGCTTCGAGCAGTACTTC. It specifies CASSSGQGFEQYF. The whole variable domain, remainder taken from reference TRBV5-8 and TRBJ2-7, is EAGVTQSPTHLIKTRGQQATLRCSPISGHTSVYWYQQALGLGLQFLLWYDEGEERNRGNFPPRFSGRQFPNYSSELNVNALELEDSALYLCASSSGQGFEQYFGPGTRLTVT.

This clone was counted many times. The junction and the germline gene differ at one end; a read error may be behind it. The CDR3 bases are TGTGCCATCAATGAGGCCAGGGGGGTCGAGCAGTACTTC. Translated, it gives CAINEARGVEQYF. The V gene is TRBV10-3, the J gene TRBJ2-7; D is possibly TRBD1 (7 bases). This CDR3 is 13 amino acids long. Germline values: CDR1 ENHRY, CDR2 SYGVKD.

This clone was found once. The chain recombines TRBV5-1 with TRBJ2-1, with D perhaps being TRBD1 or TRBD2 (5 bases each). The germline CDR1 and CDR2 sequences are SGHRS and YFSETQ. The CDR3 is 14 residues long. V lost 5 bases to trimming and J lost 4 bases, with 13 bases between them. CDR3: CASSLWDPYNEQFF. CDR3 DNA sequence: TGCGCCAGCAGTTTGTGGGACCCGTACAATGAGCAGTTCTTC.

The chain carries TRBV18 and TRBJ1-2; D perhaps matches TRBD1 (6 bases). Per germline, CDR1 KGHSH and CDR2 LQKENI. Trimming stripped 4 bases from V and 6 bases from J, with 15 bases between. The CDR3 has 14 amino acids. The CDR3: CASSLQGDKNGYTF. CDR3 in DNA: TGTGCCAGCTCACTACAGGGAGACAAGAATGGCTACACCTTC.

The V gene is TRBV7-2, the J gene TRBJ2-5; 7 positions agree with TRBD1. The CDR3 is made up of 13 amino acids. Germline CDR1 reads SGHTA; CDR2 reads FQGNSA. Trimming cost V 5 bases and J 2 bases; bases outside gene matches: 2. In nucleotides, the CDR3 is TGTGCCAGCAGCCGGGGACAGCAAGAGACCCAGTACTTC. Translated: CASSRGQQETQYF.

The chain has TRBV7-8 and TRBJ2-3, with no clear D. The CDR3 spans 16 residues. The germline CDR1 and CDR2 sequences are SGHVS and FQNEAQ. V was pared by 0 bases and J by 1 base, with 11 bases between. CDR3 coding DNA: TGTGCCAGCAGCTTAGCGTACGGGTTTCGCACAGATACGCAGTATTTT. Translating it yields CASSLAYGFRTDTQYF.

V is TRBV2 and J is TRBJ2-1; weak D call: TRBD1 (5 bases). The CDR3 spans 12 residues. The germline V and J ends were trimmed by 5 bases and 5 bases, with 7 bases remaining between them. CDR1 is SNHLY and CDR2 is FYNNEI in the germline V gene. The CDR3 nucleotides are TGTGCCAGCAGTCGACAGAACAATGAGCAGTTCTTC. Translating it yields CASSRQNNEQFF.

The CDR3 sequence is CASSLSGTPEQYF. CDR3 bases: TGTGCCAGCAGCCTTAGCGGGACCCCCGAGCAGTACTTC. V gene TRBV14 combines with J gene TRBJ2-7, with 8 positions matching TRBD2. With 4 bases clipped from V and 6 bases from J, the junction kept 5 bases outside the gene matches. Germline CDR1 reads SGHDN; CDR2 reads FVKESK. There are 13 residues in the CDR3.

The J gene is TRBJ2-2, the V gene TRBV9, with 9 bases identical to TRBD2. V shed 0 bases, J shed 7 bases, and the junction held 7 bases outside the gene matches. The germline gives CDR1 SGDLS, CDR2 YYNGEE. This CDR3 has 16 residues. The CDR3 region is CASSVEVAGEGGELFF. The DNA for the CDR3 is TGTGCCAGCAGCGTAGAAGTAGCGGGAGAAGGCGGGGAGCTGTTTTTT.

This chain connects TRBV30 to TRBJ2-5; 10 nucleotides agree with TRBD2. The CDR3 consists of 13 residues. V dropped 3 bases and J dropped 5; count of bases not matched to a gene: 3. Germline values: CDR1 GTSNPN, CDR2 SVGIG (reference sequence). The CDR3 DNA reads as TGTGCCTGGAGGACTAGCGGGCGGGAGACCCAGTACTTC. It specifies CAWRTSGRETQYF. The whole variable domain, remainder taken from reference TRBV30 and TRBJ2-5, is SQTIHQWPATLVQPVGSPLSLECTVEGTSNPNLYWYRQAAGRGLQLLFYSVGIGQISSEVPQNLSASRPQDRQFILSSKKLLLSDSGFYLCAWRTSGRETQYFGPGTRLLVL.

The chain carries TRBV11-3 and TRBJ2-7, with a possible D match to TRBD2 (6 bases). Trimming took 5 bases from V and 7 from J, leaving 15 bases between them. Germline V CDR1 and CDR2: SGHNT, YENEEA. The CDR3 length is 13 residues. CDR3 in amino acids: CASSRAGDTEQYF. Here the CDR3 DNA reads TGTGCCAGCAGCAGAGCGGGCGACACGGAGCAGTACTTC.

In this sample, this clone turned up a few times. The chain links TRBV19 to TRBJ2-1, with 16 bases lining up with TRBD2. The V segment lost 7 bases and the J segment 9 bases; nucleotides outside the gene matches: 9. Germline V CDR1 and CDR2: LNHDA, SQIVND (reference sequence). The CDR3 extends over 16 amino acids. In nucleotides, the CDR3 is TGTGCCAGTAACCCTGGGACTAGCGGGAGGGCCGGTGAGCAGTTCTTC. Protein sequence: CASNPGTSGRAGEQFF. Supplemented by reference TRBV19 and TRBJ2-1, the full variable domain reads DGGITQSPKYLFRKEGQNVTLSCEQNLNHDAMYWYRQDPGQGLRLIYYSQIVNDFQKGDIAEGYSVSREKKESFPLTVTSAQKNPTAFYLCASNPGTSGRAGEQFFGPGTRLTVL.

This clone was detected only a few times. CDR3 sequence (DNA): TGTGCCAGCAGCCCGACGTGGGGGGTGAACACCGGGGAGCTGTTTTTT. It is translated as CASSPTWGVNTGELFF. This rearrangement joins TRBV9 to TRBJ2-2; maybe TRBD2 (6 bases). The germline V and J ends were trimmed by 4 bases and 1 base, with 14 bases remaining between them. Germline V CDR1 and CDR2: SGDLS, YYNGEE. This CDR3 contains 16 residues. The full variable domain, rest sourced from reference TRBV9 and TRBJ2-2, is DSGVTQTPKHLITATGQRVTLRCSPRSGDLSVYWYQQSLDQGLQFLIQYYNGEERAKGNILERFSAQQFPDLHSELNLSSLELGDSALYFCASSPTWGVNTGELFFGEGSRLTVL.

The table lists this clone with a few counts. As DNA, the CDR3 is TGCAGCGTTGGGCCTAGCGTTAGGAATGAGCAGTTCTTC. Its translation is CSVGPSVRNEQFF. The chain combines TRBV29-1 with TRBJ2-1, with TRBD2 as a possible D gene (6 bases). V lost 4 bases and J lost 7, with 14 bases in between. This CDR3 spans 13 amino acids. CDR1 is SQVTM, CDR2 ANQGSEA, per germline.

This chain links TRBV6-1 with TRBJ1-5; 7 nucleotides line up with TRBD1. Germline V gene sequence: CDR1 MNHNS, CDR2 SASEGT. CDR3 length: 16 residues. V lost 4 bases and J lost 8; bases outside the gene matches: 14. This CDR3 reads CASSAYRTGPREPQHF. CDR3 nucleotides: TGTGCCAGCAGTGCATACAGGACAGGCCCACGAGAGCCCCAGCATTTT.

The genes are TRBV4-3 and TRBJ2-1; the D is unclear. There are 13 residues in the CDR3. V lost 0 bases and J lost 12, with 12 bases in between. Per the germline V gene, CDR1 is LGHNA and CDR2 is YSLEER. The CDR3 spells CASSQEISVRQFF. The CDR3 bases are TGCGCCAGCAGCCAAGAGATTTCGGTGAGGCAGTTCTTC.

The CDR3 is CASSLDLGQNEAFF. CDR3 nucleotide sequence: TGTGCCAGCAGCTTAGATTTAGGACAGAATGAAGCTTTCTTT. The chain carries TRBV11-3 and TRBJ1-1; possible D gene TRBD1, 6 bases. The CDR3 totals 14 residues. Per germline, CDR1 SGHNT and CDR2 YENEEA. The germline V and J ends were trimmed by 0 bases and 7 bases, with 12 bases remaining between them.

The chain carries TRBV19 and TRBJ1-4, with 7 bases identical to TRBD1. Unmatched junction bases numbered 12, after V lost 3 bases and J lost 8 bases. CDR1 LNHDA and CDR2 SQIVND come from the germline V gene (reference sequence). This CDR3 region has 16 residues. The CDR3: CASSIQSQGDGEKLFF. DNA of the CDR3: TGTGCCAGTAGTATTCAAAGCCAGGGGGATGGCGAAAAACTGTTTTTT.

This sequence joins TRBV7-2 and TRBJ1-5; perhaps TRBD1 as D (6 bases). This CDR3 has 15 amino acids. Trimming left V 5 bases short and J 0 bases short, with 11 bases between. Germline values: CDR1 SGHTA, CDR2 FQGNSA. This CDR3 is CASSLTGSSNQPQHF. CDR3 in DNA: TGTGCCAGCAGCCTCACAGGGTCTAGCAATCAGCCCCAGCATTTT.

This chain connects TRBV7-9 to TRBJ1-2; D gene unclear. From germline, CDR1 is SEHNR and CDR2 FQNEAQ (reference sequence). V lost 2 bases and J 6 bases, leaving 16 bases between the germline ends. There are 15 residues in the CDR3. For the CDR3, the DNA is TGTGCCAGCAGCTTATGGGAGTTAGGGATAGATGGCTACACCTTC. It yields the protein CASSLWELGIDGYTF.

For the CDR3, the DNA is TGTGCCAGCAGTTTAGCGGCGCCGAGGAACACTGAAGCTTTCTTT. Residues: CASSLAAPRNTEAFF. The V gene is TRBV27, the J gene TRBJ1-1; no definite D call. Germline CDR1 reads MNHEY; CDR2 reads SMNVEV (reference sequence). Trimming took off 2 bases at V and 1 base at J, with 11 bases between the two ends. The CDR3 length is 15 residues.

In this sample, this clone turned up a few times. The chain joins TRBV7-9 to TRBJ1-3; 12 nucleotides line up with TRBD1. The CDR3 has 19 residues. Germline CDR1 reads SEHNR; CDR2 reads FQNEAQ (reference sequence). Trimming cost V 0 bases and J 0 bases; bases outside gene matches: 6. Here the CDR3 DNA reads TGTGCCAGCAGCTTAGCCGGGACAGGGGGCCCACTCTCTGGAAACACCATATATTTT. It codes for CASSLAGTGGPLSGNTIYF.

J is TRBJ2-7 and V is TRBV7-9; TRBD1 matches 10 bases. Germline assignment: CDR1 SEHNR and CDR2 FQNEAQ (reference sequence). V was pared by 8 bases and J by 3 bases, with 1 base of the junction left unmatched. The CDR3 spans 12 residues. DNA of the CDR3: TGTGCCAGCGGACAGGGGGGCTACGAGCAGTACTTC. Protein: CASGQGGYEQYF. Based on the CDR3 plus reference TRBV7-9 and TRBJ2-7, the full variable domain is DTGVSQNPRHKITKRGQNVTFRCDPISEHNRLYWYRQTLGQGPEFLTYFQNEAQLEKSRLLSDRFSAERPKGSFSTLEIQRTEQGDSAMYLCASGQGGYEQYFGPGTRLTVT.

The chain carries TRBV14 and TRBJ1-3; D gene ambiguous. CDR1 and CDR2 (germline): SGHDN, FVKESK. Trimming cost V 0 bases and J 7 bases, with 10 bases left between them. CDR3 size: 14 residues. In DNA form, the CDR3 reads TGTGCCAGCAGCCAAGAATGGGGTTGGAACACCATATATTTT. Its translation: CASSQEWGWNTIYF.